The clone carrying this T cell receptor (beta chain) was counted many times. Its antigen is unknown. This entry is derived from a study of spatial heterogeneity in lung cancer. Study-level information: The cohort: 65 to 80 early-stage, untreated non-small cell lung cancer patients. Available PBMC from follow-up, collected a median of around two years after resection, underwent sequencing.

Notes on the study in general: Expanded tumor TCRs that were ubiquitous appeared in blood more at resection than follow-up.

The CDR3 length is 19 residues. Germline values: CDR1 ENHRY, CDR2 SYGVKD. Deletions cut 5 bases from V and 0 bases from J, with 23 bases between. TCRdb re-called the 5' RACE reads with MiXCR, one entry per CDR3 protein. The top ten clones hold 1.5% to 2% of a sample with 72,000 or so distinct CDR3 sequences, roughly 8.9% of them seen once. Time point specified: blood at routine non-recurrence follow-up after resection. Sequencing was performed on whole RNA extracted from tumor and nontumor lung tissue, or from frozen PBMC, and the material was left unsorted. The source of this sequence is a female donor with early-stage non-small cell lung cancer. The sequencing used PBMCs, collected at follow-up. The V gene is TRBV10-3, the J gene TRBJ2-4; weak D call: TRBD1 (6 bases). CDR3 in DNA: TGTGCCATCAGTCCAACCAGGGGAATGGGGGTTCTAGCCAAAAACATTCAGTACTTC. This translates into CAISPTRGMGVLAKNIQYF.